This entry describes one TCR beta chain. Several immunoSEQ plates received, in even portions, the genomic DNA of each subset. PCR replicates from unsorted PBMC used 250 to 300 ng DNA, and this amount was around 28,000 T cell genomes. TCRdb keeps only in-frame clones here, not all; method: immunoSEQ multiplex PCR. The sample lists roughly 500,000 clones, 70% to 85% seen once, with 12% in the top ten. The V end was cut by 0 bases, the J end by 1 base, with 6 bases between. In germline, CDR1 is WNHNN, CDR2 SYGVQD (reference sequence). The CDR3 spans 14 residues. This sample stems from a study of shared clonotypes between healthy human individuals. Caucasian adults living in Nashville, Tennessee, provided all samples.

V usage is TRBV10-1 and J usage is TRBJ1-1; D unclear. This TCR was sampled from a woman aged 40 to 49 in good health. Some clones in this sample may be carry-over from other donors' samples. Sequenced: PBMCs. This CDR3 reads CASSESPTNTEAFF. The CDR3 DNA reads TGCGCCAGCAGTGAGTCCCCCACGAACACTGAAGCTTTCTTT.